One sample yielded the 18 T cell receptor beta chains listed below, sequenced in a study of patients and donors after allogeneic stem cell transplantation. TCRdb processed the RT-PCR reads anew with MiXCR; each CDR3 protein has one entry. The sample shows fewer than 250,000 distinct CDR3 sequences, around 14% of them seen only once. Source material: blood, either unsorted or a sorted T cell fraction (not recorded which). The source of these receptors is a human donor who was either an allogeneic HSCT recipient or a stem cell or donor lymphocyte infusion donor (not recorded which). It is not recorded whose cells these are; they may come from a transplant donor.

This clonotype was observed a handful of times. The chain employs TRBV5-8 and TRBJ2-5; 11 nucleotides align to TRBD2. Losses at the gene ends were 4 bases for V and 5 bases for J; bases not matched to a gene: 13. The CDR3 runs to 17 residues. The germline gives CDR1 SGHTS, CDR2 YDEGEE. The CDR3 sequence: CASSLGRLAGKWETQYF. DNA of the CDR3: TGTGCCAGCAGCCTAGGAAGACTAGCGGGAAAATGGGAGACCCAGTACTTC. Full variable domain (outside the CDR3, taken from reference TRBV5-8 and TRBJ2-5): EAGVTQSPTHLIKTRGQQATLRCSPISGHTSVYWYQQALGLGLQFLLWYDEGEERNRGNFPPRFSGRQFPNYSSELNVNALELEDSALYLCASSLGRLAGKWETQYFGPGTRLLVL.

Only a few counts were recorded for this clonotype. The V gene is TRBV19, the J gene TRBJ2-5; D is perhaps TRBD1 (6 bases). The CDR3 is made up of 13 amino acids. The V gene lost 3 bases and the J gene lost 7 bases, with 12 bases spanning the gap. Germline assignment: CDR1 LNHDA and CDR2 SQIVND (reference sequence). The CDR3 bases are TGTGCCAGTAGTATGACAGGAATCGGGACCCAGTACTTC. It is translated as CASSMTGIGTQYF.

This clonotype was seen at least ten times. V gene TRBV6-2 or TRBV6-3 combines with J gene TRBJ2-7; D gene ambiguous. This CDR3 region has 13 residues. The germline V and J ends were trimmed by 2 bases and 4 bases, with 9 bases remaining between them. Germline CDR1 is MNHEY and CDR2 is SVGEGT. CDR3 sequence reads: CASSYGLYYEQYF. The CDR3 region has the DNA TGTGCCAGCAGTTACGGCCTTTATTACGAGCAGTACTTC.

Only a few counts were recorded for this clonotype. As DNA, the CDR3 is TGTGCCAGCAGCTCCCGGGCGTCTACTTCTTTCTCTGGGGCCAACGTCCTGACTTTC. Its protein is CASSSRASTSFSGANVLTF. The rearrangement joins TRBV7-3 to TRBJ2-6, with D unclear. V was clipped by 4 bases and J by 0 bases, with 19 bases between them. Germline CDR1 reads SGHTA; CDR2 reads FQGTGA. The CDR3 is 19 residues long.

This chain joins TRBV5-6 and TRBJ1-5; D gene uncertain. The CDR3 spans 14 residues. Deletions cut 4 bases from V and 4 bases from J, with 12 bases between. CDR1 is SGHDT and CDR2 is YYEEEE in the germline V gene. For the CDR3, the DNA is TGTGCCAGCAGCCTCCGGGATTTTAATCAGCCCCAGCATTTT. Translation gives CASSLRDFNQPQHF. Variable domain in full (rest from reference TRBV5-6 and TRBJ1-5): DAGVTQSPTHLIKTRGQQVTLRCSPKSGHDTVSWYQQALGQGPQFIFQYYEEEERQRGNFPDRFSGHQFPNYSSELNVNALLLGDSALYLCASSLRDFNQPQHFGDGTRLSIL.

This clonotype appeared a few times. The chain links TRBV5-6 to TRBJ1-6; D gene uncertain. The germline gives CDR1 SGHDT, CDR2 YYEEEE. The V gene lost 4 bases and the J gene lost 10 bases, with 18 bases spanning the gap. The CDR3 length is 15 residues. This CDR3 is CASSPLVSGESPLHF. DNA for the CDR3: TGTGCCAGCAGCCCCCTAGTTTCGGGCGAATCACCCCTCCACTTT. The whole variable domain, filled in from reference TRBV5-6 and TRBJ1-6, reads DAGVTQSPTHLIKTRGQQVTLRCSPKSGHDTVSWYQQALGQGPQFIFQYYEEEERQRGNFPDRFSGHQFPNYSSELNVNALLLGDSALYLCASSPLVSGESPLHFGNGTRLTVT.

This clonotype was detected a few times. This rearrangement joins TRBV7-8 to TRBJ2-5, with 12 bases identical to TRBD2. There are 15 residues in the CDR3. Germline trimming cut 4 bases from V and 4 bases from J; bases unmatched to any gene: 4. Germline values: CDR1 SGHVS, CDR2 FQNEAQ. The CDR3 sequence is CASSSKGLAGETQYF. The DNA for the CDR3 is TGTGCCAGCAGCTCCAAGGGACTAGCGGGAGAGACCCAGTACTTC. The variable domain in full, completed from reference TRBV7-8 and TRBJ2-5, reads GAGVSQSPRYKVAKRGQDVALRCDPISGHVSLFWYQQALGQGPEFLTYFQNEAQLDKSGLPSDRFFAERPEGSVSTLKIQRTQQEDSAVYLCASSSKGLAGETQYFGPGTRLLVL.

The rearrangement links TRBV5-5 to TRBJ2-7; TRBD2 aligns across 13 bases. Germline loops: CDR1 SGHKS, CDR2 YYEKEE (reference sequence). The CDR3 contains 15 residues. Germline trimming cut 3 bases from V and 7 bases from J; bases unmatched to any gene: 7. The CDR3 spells CASSSRLAGGIEQYF. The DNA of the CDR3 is TGTGCCAGCAGCTCCCGACTAGCGGGAGGAATAGAGCAGTACTTC.

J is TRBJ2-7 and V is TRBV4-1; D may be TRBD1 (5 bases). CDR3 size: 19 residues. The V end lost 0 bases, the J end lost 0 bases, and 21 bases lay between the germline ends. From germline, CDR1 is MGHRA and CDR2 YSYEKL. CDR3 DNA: TGCGCCAGCAGCCAAGATCAATTCAGGGATACTTCTAGCTCCTACGAGCAGTACTTC. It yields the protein CASSQDQFRDTSSSYEQYF.

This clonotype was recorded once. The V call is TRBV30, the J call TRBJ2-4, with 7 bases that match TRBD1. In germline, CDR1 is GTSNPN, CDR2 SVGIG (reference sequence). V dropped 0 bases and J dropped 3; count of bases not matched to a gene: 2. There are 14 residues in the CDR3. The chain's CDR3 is CAWSVGDSKNIQYF. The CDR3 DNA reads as TGTGCCTGGAGTGTAGGGGACAGCAAAAACATTCAGTACTTC.

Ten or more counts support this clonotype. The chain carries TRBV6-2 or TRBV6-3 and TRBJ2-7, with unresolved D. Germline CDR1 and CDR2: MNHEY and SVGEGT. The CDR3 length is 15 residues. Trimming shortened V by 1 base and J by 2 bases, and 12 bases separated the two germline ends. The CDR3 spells CASSYLVRPTYEQYF. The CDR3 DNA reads TGTGCCAGCAGTTACTTGGTCAGACCCACCTACGAGCAGTACTTC.

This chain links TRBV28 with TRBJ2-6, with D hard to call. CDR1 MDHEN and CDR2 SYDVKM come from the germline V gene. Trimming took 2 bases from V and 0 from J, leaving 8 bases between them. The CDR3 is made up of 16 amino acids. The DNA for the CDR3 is TGTGCCAGCAGTTTAACTCTCCCCTCTGGGGCCAACGTCCTGACTTTC. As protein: CASSLTLPSGANVLTF.

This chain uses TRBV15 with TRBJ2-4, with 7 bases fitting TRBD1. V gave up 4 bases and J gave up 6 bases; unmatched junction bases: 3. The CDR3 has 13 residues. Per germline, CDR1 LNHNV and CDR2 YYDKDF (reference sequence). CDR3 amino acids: CATSKTGPNIQYF. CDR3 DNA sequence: TGTGCCACCAGCAAGACAGGGCCAAACATTCAGTACTTC.

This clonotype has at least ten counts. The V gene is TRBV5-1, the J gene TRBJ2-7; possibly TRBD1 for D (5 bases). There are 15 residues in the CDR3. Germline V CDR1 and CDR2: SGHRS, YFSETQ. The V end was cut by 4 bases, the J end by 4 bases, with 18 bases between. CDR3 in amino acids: CASSRSGGRAYEQYF. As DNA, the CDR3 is TGCGCCAGCAGCCGTTCGGGTGGCAGGGCGTACGAGCAGTACTTC.

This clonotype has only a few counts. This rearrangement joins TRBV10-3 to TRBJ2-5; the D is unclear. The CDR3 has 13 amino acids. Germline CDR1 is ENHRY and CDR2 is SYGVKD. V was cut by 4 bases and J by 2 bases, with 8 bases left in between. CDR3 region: CAISGQIQETQYF. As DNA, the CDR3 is TGTGCCATCAGTGGCCAAATACAAGAGACCCAGTACTTC.

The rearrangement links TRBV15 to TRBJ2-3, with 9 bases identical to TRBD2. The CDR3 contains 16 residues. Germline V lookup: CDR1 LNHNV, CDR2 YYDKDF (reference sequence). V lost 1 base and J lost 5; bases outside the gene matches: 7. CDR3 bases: TGTGCCACCAGCAGAGTTGCGGGAGGGCCAGGAGATACGCAGTATTTT. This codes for CATSRVAGGPGDTQYF.

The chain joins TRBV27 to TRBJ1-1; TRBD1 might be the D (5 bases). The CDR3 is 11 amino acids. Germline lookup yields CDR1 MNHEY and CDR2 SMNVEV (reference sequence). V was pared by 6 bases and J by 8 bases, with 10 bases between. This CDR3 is CASRWGREAFF. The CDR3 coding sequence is TGTGCCAGCAGGTGGGGGAGGGAAGCTTTCTTT.

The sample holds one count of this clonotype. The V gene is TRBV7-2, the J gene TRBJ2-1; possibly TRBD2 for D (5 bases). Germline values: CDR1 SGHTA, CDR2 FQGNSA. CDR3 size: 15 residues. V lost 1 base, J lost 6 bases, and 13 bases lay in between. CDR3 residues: CASSLGQRTLNEQFF. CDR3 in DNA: TGTGCCAGCAGCTTAGGGCAGCGGACTCTCAATGAGCAGTTCTTC.